This T cell receptor beta chain was captured in a study of shared clonotypes between healthy human individuals. Study in general: Aged 18 to 49, the donors were two women and a few men.

Study findings and constraints: Across four donors, naive CD4 shared about 5%, naive CD8 about 3.2%, memory CD4 about 2.4%, memory CD8 0.4% to 0.5%.

CDR3 size: 14 residues. The germline CDR1 and CDR2 sequences are SGDLS and YYNGEE. V was pared by 0 bases and J by 0 bases, with 4 bases between. Concerning this clone: Its antigen is unknown. The sample contains more than one DNA sequence encoding this CDR3.

In the source study's methods: ImmunoSEQ output held junction-only sequences without quality scores, so filtering differed. Produced via immunoSEQ multiplex PCR; TCRdb's table is partial and in-frame only. V, J and clone size are those of that table, while D and trimming were read from the DNA. The data contain over a million clones, roughly 97% of them seen just once; the ten biggest clones take up roughly 1.2%. The sample was naive CD4+ T cells sorted from blood. The sample's subset: CD45RA+ positively selected. The TCR sequence derives from a man aged 30 to 45 in good health. The chain uses TRBV9 and TRBJ1-5; D not certain. The CDR3 is CASSVGDSNQPQHF. The DNA of the CDR3 is TGTGCCAGCAGCGTAGGTGATAGCAATCAGCCCCAGCATTTT.